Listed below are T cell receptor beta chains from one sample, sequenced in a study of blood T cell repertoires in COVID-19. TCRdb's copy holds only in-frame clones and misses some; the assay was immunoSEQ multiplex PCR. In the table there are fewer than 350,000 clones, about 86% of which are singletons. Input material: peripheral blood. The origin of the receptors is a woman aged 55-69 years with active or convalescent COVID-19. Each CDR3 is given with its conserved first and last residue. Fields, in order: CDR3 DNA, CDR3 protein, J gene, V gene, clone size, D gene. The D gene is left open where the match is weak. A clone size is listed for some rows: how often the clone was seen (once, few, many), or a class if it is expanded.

CDR3nt: TGTGCCAGTAGTATAGCCTCAGCGGGACTCAATGAGCAGTTCTTC
CDR3aa: CASSIASAGLNEQFF
j_gene: TRBJ2-1
v_gene: TRBV19
abundance: .
d_gene: TRBD2

CDR3nt: TGTGCCAGCAGCTTAGGATCAGAAGGGGGTAGGACTGGCTACACCTTC
CDR3aa: CASSLGSEGGRTGYTF
j_gene: TRBJ1-2
v_gene: TRBV7-2
abundance: .
d_gene: .

CDR3nt: TGTGCCAGCAGCCTGGTAGGGGGTCAAAAACTGTTTTTT
CDR3aa: CASSLVGGQKLFF
j_gene: TRBJ1-4
v_gene: TRBV5-4
abundance: .
d_gene: .

CDR3nt: TGTGCCAGCAGTCAGGCGGCTAGCGGGGACAATGAGCAGTTCTTC
CDR3aa: CASSQAASGDNEQFF
j_gene: TRBJ2-1
v_gene: TRBV27
abundance: few
d_gene: TRBD2

CDR3nt: TGTGCCAGCAGCTCGACCGGGACAGTGAACACTGAAGCTTTCTTT
CDR3aa: CASSSTGTVNTEAFF
j_gene: TRBJ1-1
v_gene: TRBV5-5
abundance: .
d_gene: TRBD1

CDR3nt: TGTGCCACCAGCAGAGATCCTACAGGTGAACTATATAGCAATCAGCCCCAGCATTTT
CDR3aa: CATSRDPTGELYSNQPQHF
j_gene: TRBJ1-5
v_gene: TRBV15
abundance: .
d_gene: .

CDR3nt: TGTGCCAGCTCACTTACTAGTGCTCGGGGGAGCACAGATACGCAGTATTTT
CDR3aa: CASSLTSARGSTDTQYF
j_gene: TRBJ2-3
v_gene: TRBV18
abundance: few
d_gene: .

CDR3nt: TGTGCCAGCAGGTGGACAGGTTACGAGCAGTACTTC
CDR3aa: CASRWTGYEQYF
j_gene: TRBJ2-7
v_gene: TRBV12-3/TRBV12-4
abundance: .
d_gene: TRBD1

CDR3nt: TGTGCCAGCACCCTCCTCATCCCGGGACTAGCGGGAACGGCCGGAACAGATACGCAGTATTTT
CDR3aa: CASTLLIPGLAGTAGTDTQYF
j_gene: TRBJ2-3
v_gene: TRBV21-1
abundance: .
d_gene: .

CDR3nt: TGTGCTAGTGGTTTACGAATCAGGGGGCTTTTCTATAATTCACCCCTCCACTTT
CDR3aa: CASGLRIRGLFYNSPLHF
j_gene: TRBJ1-6
v_gene: TRBV12-5
abundance: .
d_gene: TRBD1

CDR3nt: TGTGCCAGCAGTCTGGGACAGGGTCGAGAAAAACTGTTTTTT
CDR3aa: CASSLGQGREKLFF
j_gene: TRBJ1-4
v_gene: TRBV2
abundance: few
d_gene: TRBD1

CDR3nt: TGTGCCATCAGTGTAACTCGCGGGGAGCAGTACTTC
CDR3aa: CAISVTRGEQYF
j_gene: TRBJ2-7
v_gene: TRBV10-3
abundance: .
d_gene: .

CDR3nt: TGTGCCAGCTCATTGTCCAGGGGGGTCGAGCAGTACTTC
CDR3aa: CASSLSRGVEQYF
j_gene: TRBJ2-7
v_gene: TRBV2
abundance: .
d_gene: .

CDR3nt: TGTGCCAGCAGCCAAGGTAGCGGGGGGGCGTCCAAAAACATTCAGTACTTC
CDR3aa: CASSQGSGGASKNIQYF
j_gene: TRBJ2-4
v_gene: TRBV3-1/TRBV3-2
abundance: .
d_gene: TRBD2

CDR3nt: TGTGCCAGTAGTGGGGGGATGGGGTGGAATCAGCCCCAGCATTTT
CDR3aa: CASSGGMGWNQPQHF
j_gene: TRBJ1-5
v_gene: TRBV19
abundance: once
d_gene: .

CDR3nt: TGTGCCAGCAGCTTATCGGGGACAGGGATATCGTACGAGCAGTACTTC
CDR3aa: CASSLSGTGISYEQYF
j_gene: TRBJ2-7
v_gene: TRBV5-4
abundance: .
d_gene: TRBD1

CDR3nt: TGTGCCAGCAGCCCTAGACAGGAGAGCTCCTACAATGAGCAGTTCTTC
CDR3aa: CASSPRQESSYNEQFF
j_gene: TRBJ2-1
v_gene: TRBV9
abundance: .
d_gene: .

CDR3nt: TGTGCCAGTAGTATATCAGGGGCTTACACTGAAGCTTTCTTT
CDR3aa: CASSISGAYTEAFF
j_gene: TRBJ1-1
v_gene: TRBV19
abundance: .
d_gene: .

CDR3nt: TGTGCCAGCAGACAGGAGACCTACGAGCAGTACTTC
CDR3aa: CASRQETYEQYF
j_gene: TRBJ2-7
v_gene: TRBV21-1
abundance: few
d_gene: .

CDR3nt: TGTGCCAGTAGTATTACTAGCGGGTATAGCACAGATACGCAGTATTTT
CDR3aa: CASSITSGYSTDTQYF
j_gene: TRBJ2-3
v_gene: TRBV19
abundance: .
d_gene: TRBD2

CDR3nt: TGTGCCAGCAGCTTAACTAGCGGGAGCTCCTACGAGCAGTACTTC
CDR3aa: CASSLTSGSSYEQYF
j_gene: TRBJ2-7
v_gene: TRBV7-3
abundance: .
d_gene: TRBD2

CDR3nt: TGCGCCAGCAGCCACCAACCGGGACAGGGTTACGATGAGCAGTTCTTC
CDR3aa: CASSHQPGQGYDEQFF
j_gene: TRBJ2-1
v_gene: TRBV4-1
abundance: .
d_gene: TRBD1

CDR3nt: TGTGCCAGCAGTTCCAGGACAGGGGAAAGTCAGCCCCAGCATTTT
CDR3aa: CASSSRTGESQPQHF
j_gene: TRBJ1-5
v_gene: TRBV6-2/TRBV6-3
abundance: .
d_gene: TRBD1